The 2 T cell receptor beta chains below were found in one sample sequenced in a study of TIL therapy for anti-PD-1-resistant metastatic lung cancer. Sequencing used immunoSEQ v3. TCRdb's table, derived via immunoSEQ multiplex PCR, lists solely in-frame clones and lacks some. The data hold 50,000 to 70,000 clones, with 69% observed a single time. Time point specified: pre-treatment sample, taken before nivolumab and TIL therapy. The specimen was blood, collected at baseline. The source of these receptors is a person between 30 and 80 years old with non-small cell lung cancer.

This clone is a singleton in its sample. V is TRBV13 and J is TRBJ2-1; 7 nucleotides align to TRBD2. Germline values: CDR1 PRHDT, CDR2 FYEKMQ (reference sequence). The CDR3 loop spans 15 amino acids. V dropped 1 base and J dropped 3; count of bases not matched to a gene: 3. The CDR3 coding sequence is TGTGCCAGCAGCTTAGACGGGGGGAGCTACAATGAGCAGTTCTTC. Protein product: CASSLDGGSYNEQFF.

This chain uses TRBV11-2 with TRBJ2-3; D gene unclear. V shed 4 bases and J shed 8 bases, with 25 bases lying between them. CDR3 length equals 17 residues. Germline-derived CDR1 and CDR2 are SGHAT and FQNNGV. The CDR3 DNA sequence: TGTGCCAGCAGCTCTTGGGGTAGGAGTTCGTCGGCCGGTACGCAGTATTTT. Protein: CASSSWGRSSSAGTQYF.